The entry below describes one T cell receptor (beta chain). Its antigen is not known. The sample comes from a study of T cell responses to AZD1222 COVID-19 vaccine. Study outcomes and limitations: Increased Spike-specific TCR breadth and depth were observed after two AZD1222 doses. Among AZD1222 vaccinees, only five to seven were seropositive at baseline.

Repertoires were generated with immunoSEQ multiplex PCR, while TCRdb's copy carries only in-frame clones and drops some. Of roughly 120,000 clones listed, 89% are singletons. This CDR3 region has 15 residues. Germline lookup yields CDR1 SGHDT and CDR2 YYEEEE. The ends lost 4 bases at V and 4 bases at J; junction bases unmatched: 8. This specimen consisted of peripheral blood, obtained on day 0 of AZD1222 vaccination. The TCR was taken from an adult in good health. V usage is TRBV5-6 and J usage is TRBJ1-3; 7 bases map to TRBD1. CDR3 region: CASSGDSLYGNTIYF. The CDR3 DNA reads TGTGCCAGCAGCGGGGACAGCTTATACGGAAACACCATATATTTT. Supplemented by reference TRBV5-6 and TRBJ1-3, the full variable domain reads DAGVTQSPTHLIKTRGQQVTLRCSPKSGHDTVSWYQQALGQGPQFIFQYYEEEERQRGNFPDRFSGHQFPNYSSELNVNALLLGDSALYLCASSGDSLYGNTIYFGEGSWLTVV.